This TCR beta chain appears in the sequencing data of a study of T-cell memory formation after mild COVID-19. This clonotype was seen a single time. Its antigen is unknown. The V end lost 3 bases, the J end lost 5 bases, and 16 bases lay between the germline ends. Germline CDR1 KGHSH, CDR2 LQKENI. The CDR3 spans 15 residues. Study-wide findings and caveats: Whereas later expanders leaned CD4+, clones contracting day 15 to 85 showed a balanced CD4/CD8 makeup. Some clones that responded were present in memory (sampled pre-infection), which suggests cross-reactive memory joined.

TCR alpha and TCR beta cDNA libraries with sample barcodes and UMIs came from 5'RACE using constant-segment primers. One entry per CDR3 protein results from TCRdb running MiXCR on the 5' RACE reads. The sample lists 140,000 to 150,000 distinct CDR3 sequences; approximately 25% were seen once. The clonotype originates from an adult woman who had mild COVID-19 (a few samples of this study predate the infection). Cell type and time point are not known. The chain recombines TRBV18 with TRBJ1-2; maybe TRBD1 (6 bases). The sample comprised PBMCs or a T cell subset sorted from them (not recorded which). CDR3 bases: TGTGCCAGCTCACCTGTGGGGGCCTTAAGTTATGGCTACACCTTC. It encodes CASSPVGALSYGYTF. The full variable domain, rest sourced from reference TRBV18 and TRBJ1-2, is NAGVMQNPRHLVRRRGQEARLRCSPMKGHSHVYWYRQLPEEGLKFMVYLQKENIIDESGMPKERFSAEFPKEGPSILRIQQVVRGDSAAYFCASSPVGALSYGYTFGSGTRLTVV.